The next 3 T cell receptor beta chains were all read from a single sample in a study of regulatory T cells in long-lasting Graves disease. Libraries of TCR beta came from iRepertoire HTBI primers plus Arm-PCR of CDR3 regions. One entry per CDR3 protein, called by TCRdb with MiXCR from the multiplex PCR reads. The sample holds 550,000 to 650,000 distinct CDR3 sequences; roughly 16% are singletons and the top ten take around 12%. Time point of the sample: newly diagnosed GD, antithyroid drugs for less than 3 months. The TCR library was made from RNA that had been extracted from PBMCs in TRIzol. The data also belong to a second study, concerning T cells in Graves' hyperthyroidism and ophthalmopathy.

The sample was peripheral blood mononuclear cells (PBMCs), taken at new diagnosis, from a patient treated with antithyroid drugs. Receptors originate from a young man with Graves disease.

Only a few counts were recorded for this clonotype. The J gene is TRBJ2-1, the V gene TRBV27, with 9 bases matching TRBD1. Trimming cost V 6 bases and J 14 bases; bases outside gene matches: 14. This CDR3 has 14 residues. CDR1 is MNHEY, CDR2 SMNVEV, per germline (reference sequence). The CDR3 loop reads CASRELRGTGKKFF. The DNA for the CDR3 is TGTGCCAGCAGAGAACTGCGTGGGACAGGGAAAAAGTTCTTC.

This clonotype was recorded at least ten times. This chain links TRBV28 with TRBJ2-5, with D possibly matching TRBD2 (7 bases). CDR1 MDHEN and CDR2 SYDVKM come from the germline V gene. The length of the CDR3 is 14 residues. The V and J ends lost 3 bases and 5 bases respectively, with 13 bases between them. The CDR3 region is CASSFKGGTETQYF. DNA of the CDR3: TGTGCCAGCAGTTTTAAGGGGGGGACGGAGACCCAGTACTTC.

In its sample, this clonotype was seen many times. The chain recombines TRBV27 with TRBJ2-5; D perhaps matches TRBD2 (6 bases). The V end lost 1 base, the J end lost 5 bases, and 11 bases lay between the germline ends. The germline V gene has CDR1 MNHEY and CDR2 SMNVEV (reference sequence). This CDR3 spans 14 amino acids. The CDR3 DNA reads TGTGCCAGCAGTTTATGGGGGGATTGGGAGACCCAGTACTTC. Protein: CASSLWGDWETQYF.